The 25 T cell receptor beta chains below all came from one sample that was sequenced in a study of blood T cells in healthy people across ages (dated by TCRdb to about 2015). The library was produced with 5' RACE. Sequencing took place on an Illumina HiSeq 2500. A second PCR of roughly 6 to 11 cycles was run with a J-beta primer mix and a sample-barcoded 5' primer. TCRdb trimmed public reads at Q25 via fastp, called clones via MiXCR and kept in-frame beta chains. CDR3 protein duplicates are merged, each entry listing the most common genes and DNA. The sample has about 830,000 distinct CDR3 sequences on record, about 59% of them singletons. Around a quarter of the sample is taken by the ten largest. Sequenced input: blood. The receptors were sampled from a man under 40 in good health.

The chain couples TRBV4-2 to TRBJ1-1; D is uncertain. The germline V gene has CDR1 LGHNA and CDR2 YNFKEQ. CDR3 length equals 16 residues. Trimming removed 0 bases at V and 1 base at J, with 12 bases between. CDR3 bases: TGTGCCAGCAGCCAAGATTTGGCTAGAAAGAACACTGAAGCTTTCTTT. The encoded protein is CASSQDLARKNTEAFF.

The genes are TRBV6-5 and TRBJ1-2; no definite D call. The CDR3 extends over 13 amino acids. Per the germline V gene, CDR1 is MNHEY and CDR2 is SVGAGI. Trimming took off 2 bases at V and 6 bases at J, with 10 bases between the two ends. CDR3: CASSYSVVDGYTF. In nucleotides, the CDR3 is TGTGCCAGCAGTTACAGCGTGGTCGATGGCTACACCTTC.

The chain carries TRBV20-1 and TRBJ2-7, with D perhaps TRBD1 (5 bases). The V end lost 5 bases, the J end lost 0 bases, and 17 bases lay between the germline ends. The CDR3 totals 15 residues. CDR1 and CDR2 from the germline V gene are DFQATT and SNEGSKA (reference sequence). CDR3 protein: CSAFKTVQFSYEQYF. CDR3 bases: TGCAGTGCTTTCAAGACAGTTCAATTCTCCTACGAGCAGTACTTC.

The chain employs TRBV5-1 and TRBJ1-1; perhaps TRBD1 as D (6 bases). Germline V lookup: CDR1 SGHRS, CDR2 YFSETQ. V shed 4 bases and J shed 1 base, with 11 bases lying between them. This CDR3 has 14 amino acids. The CDR3 loop reads CASSVGQPNTEAFF. DNA of the CDR3: TGCGCCAGCAGCGTCGGACAGCCGAACACTGAAGCTTTCTTT. Combining the CDR3 with reference TRBV5-1 and TRBJ1-1 gives the whole variable domain KAGVTQTPRYLIKTRGQQVTLSCSPISGHRSVSWYQQTPGQGLQFLFEYFSETQRNKGNFPGRFSGRQFSNSRSEMNVSTLELGDSALYLCASSVGQPNTEAFFGQGTRLTVV.

CDR3 DNA sequence: TGTGCCAGCAGCGAGTACAGGGGGCCTAATGAAAAACTGTTTTTT. Protein product: CASSEYRGPNEKLFF. This rearrangement joins TRBV9 to TRBJ1-4, with TRBD1 matching over 9 bases. The germline CDR1 and CDR2 sequences are SGDLS and YYNGEE. V was pared by 3 bases and J by 3 bases, with 3 bases of the junction left unmatched. The CDR3 is made up of 15 amino acids.

This clonotype was found a few times. The chain has TRBV9 and TRBJ2-5; TRBD1 aligns across 9 bases. The CDR3 extends over 15 amino acids. J lost 5 bases, V lost 4 bases, and 9 bases had no gene match. Germline-derived CDR1 and CDR2 are SGDLS and YYNGEE. CDR3 DNA: TGTGCCAGCAGCCGGGACAGGGACACCCGGGAGACCCAGTACTTC. This codes for CASSRDRDTRETQYF.

The genes are TRBV3-1 and TRBJ1-1, with D possibly matching TRBD1 (5 bases). The germline V and J ends were trimmed by 3 bases and 11 bases, with 10 bases remaining between them. The CDR3 has 11 amino acids. Germline V CDR1 and CDR2: LGHDT, YNNKEL (reference sequence). The CDR3 nucleotides are TGTGCCAGCAGCCATCAGGGAGACGCTTTCTTT. It codes for CASSHQGDAFF.

V gene TRBV7-8 combines with J gene TRBJ2-5; 10 bases match TRBD2. The CDR3 totals 13 residues. V shed 10 bases and J 11 bases; nucleotides not matched to a gene: 13. The germline CDR1 and CDR2 sequences are SGHVS and FQNEAQ. The CDR3 reads CATVSGGADEQYF. The CDR3 DNA reads as TGTGCCACTGTAAGCGGGGGGGCGGATGAGCAGTACTTC.

This clonotype occurred a few times. V and J are TRBV10-3 and TRBJ2-5, with a tentative D call TRBD2 (5 bases). Germline V lookup: CDR1 ENHRY, CDR2 SYGVKD. The CDR3 has 14 residues. V was cut by 4 bases and J by 1 base, with 10 bases left in between. In DNA form, the CDR3 reads TGTGCCATCAGTGGAGGGATTACCCAAGAGACCCAGTACTTC. This codes for CAISGGITQETQYF.

This rearrangement joins TRBV7-2 to TRBJ1-6; tentatively, D is TRBD1 (6 bases). Trimming took 5 bases from V and 6 from J, leaving 14 bases between them. The CDR3 spans 15 residues. Germline V gives CDR1 SGHTA, CDR2 FQGNSA. CDR3 coding DNA: TGTGCCAGCAGCCTGAGGTCAGGGGCTAATTCACCCCTCCACTTT. Amino acids: CASSLRSGANSPLHF.

The V call is TRBV4-1, the J call TRBJ2-1; no firm D call. The CDR3 has 16 residues. The germline V gene has CDR1 MGHRA and CDR2 YSYEKL. Trimming removed 1 base from V and 4 bases from J, with 14 bases in between. CDR3 loop: CASSQGVEGFYNEQFF. DNA for the CDR3: TGCGCCAGCAGCCAAGGGGTGGAAGGATTTTACAATGAGCAGTTCTTC.

The chain couples TRBV27 to TRBJ2-4; D call uncertain. Judging by the DNA end, TRBJ2-5 fits better; the J call may be wrong. This CDR3 has 13 amino acids. Germline V lookup: CDR1 MNHEY, CDR2 SMNVEV (reference sequence). The CDR3 coding sequence is TGTGCCAGCAGTTCCCCGAGGTGGGGGACCCAGTACTTC. As protein: CASSSPRWGTQYF.

This clonotype was observed a few times. This chain joins TRBV7-3 and TRBJ2-3, with D perhaps matching TRBD2 (5 bases). The V gene lost 3 bases and the J gene lost 1 base, with 11 bases spanning the gap. The CDR3 has 15 residues. CDR1 is SGHTA and CDR2 is FQGTGA in the germline V gene. The CDR3 is CASSLNTRGTDTQYF. The CDR3 nucleotides are TGTGCCAGCAGCTTGAACACTAGAGGCACAGATACGCAGTATTTT.

This chain links TRBV10-3 with TRBJ2-5; TRBD1 is a possible D gene (5 bases). This CDR3 region has 13 residues. The V gene lost 0 bases and the J gene lost 4 bases, with 6 bases spanning the gap. Germline V gene sequence: CDR1 ENHRY, CDR2 SYGVKD. CDR3 loop: CAISESQGETQYF. The CDR3, as DNA: TGTGCCATCAGTGAGTCTCAGGGAGAGACCCAGTACTTC.

The chain uses TRBV5-6 and TRBJ1-2; 7 bases match TRBD1. Trimming removed 4 bases from V and 9 bases from J; junction bases left unmatched: 6. This CDR3 region has 12 residues. Germline V gene data show CDR1 as SGHDT and CDR2 as YYEEEE. CDR3 loop: CASSETGLSYTF. The CDR3 nucleotides read TGTGCCAGCAGCGAGACAGGGCTTAGCTACACCTTC.

The V call is TRBV12-3 or TRBV12-4, the J call TRBJ2-3; 13 positions agree with TRBD2. Trimming at V came to 5 bases and at J to 2 bases, leaving 4 bases not matched to a gene. The CDR3 length is 16 residues. CDR3 in amino acids: CASSKLAGGFTDTQYF. CDR3 in DNA: TGTGCCAGCAGTAAACTAGCGGGGGGGTTCACAGATACGCAGTATTTT.

The chain couples TRBV18 to TRBJ1-5, with 7 bases fitting TRBD1. The germline gives CDR1 KGHSH, CDR2 LQKENI. The CDR3 consists of 15 residues. V shed 4 bases, J shed 1 base, and the junction held 4 bases outside the gene matches. In nucleotides, the CDR3 is TGTGCCAGCTCACAATTACAGGGGAGCAATCAGCCCCAGCATTTT. Residues: CASSQLQGSNQPQHF.

The chain recombines TRBV9 with TRBJ2-7, with D perhaps TRBD1 (5 bases). V lost 0 bases to trimming and J lost 3 bases, with 7 bases between them. Germline CDR1 is SGDLS and CDR2 is YYNGEE. CDR3 length: 13 amino acids. The CDR3 bases are TGTGCCAGCAGCGTAGAGGGGCACTACGAGCAGTACTTC. Translated: CASSVEGHYEQYF.

This clonotype appeared once. The chain recombines TRBV12-3 or TRBV12-4 with TRBJ2-4, with D possibly matching TRBD2 (5 bases). The ends were cut back, 5 bases at V and 0 bases at J, with 11 bases in the middle. The CDR3 is 15 residues long. The CDR3 region has the DNA TGTGCCAGCAGTCGGGAATTCCTAGCCAAAAACATTCAGTACTTC. Residues: CASSREFLAKNIQYF.

Many counts were recorded for this clonotype. V is TRBV6-5 and J is TRBJ2-1; no clear D. In germline, CDR1 is MNHEY, CDR2 SVGAGI. The V and J ends lost 8 bases and 6 bases respectively, with 11 bases between them. The CDR3 has 12 residues. CDR3 in amino acids: CASEAYGNEQFF. DNA of the CDR3: TGTGCCAGCGAGGCGTACGGCAATGAGCAGTTCTTC.

A single count supports this clonotype. A junction boundary mismatches the germline segment, possibly from a read error. The genes are TRBV14 and TRBJ2-2, with a weak D call TRBD2 (5 bases). The CDR3 totals 16 residues. Germline V CDR1 and CDR2: SGHDN, FVKESK. CDR3 sequence (DNA): TGTGCCAGCAGCCAAGTTCTGAGGCCGAACACCGGGGAGCCGTTTTTT. Translation gives CASSQVLRPNTGEPFF.

This chain joins TRBV7-2 and TRBJ2-3; D is perhaps TRBD1 (6 bases). This CDR3 has 16 residues. CDR1 is SGHTA, CDR2 FQGNSA, per germline. Trimming removed 1 base from V and 0 bases from J, with 11 bases in between. As DNA, the CDR3 is TGTGCCAGCAGCTTAGATGGCAGGGGTAGCACAGATACGCAGTATTTT. Amino acid sequence: CASSLDGRGSTDTQYF.

About this clonotype itself: The junction departs from germline at one end; a sequencing error may be responsible. The chain employs TRBV14 and TRBJ2-3; possible D gene TRBD2, 5 bases. The CDR3 runs 15 residues. CDR1 and CDR2 (germline): SGHDN, FVKESK. CDR3 DNA sequence: TGTGCCTGCAGCCAAGATGGAGGCGCGTCGAGGACGCAGTATTTT. It is translated as CACSQDGGASRTQYF.

This clonotype was picked up many times. The V and J genes are TRBV3-1 and TRBJ2-7, with D unresolved. With 2 bases removed from V and 2 bases from J, the gap between germline ends came to 10 bases. Germline V gene lookup returns CDR1 LGHDT and CDR2 YNNKEL (reference sequence). The CDR3 contains 14 residues. The DNA for the CDR3 is TGTGCCAGCAGCCAAACGGACGGAGCCTACGAGCAGTACTTC. Residues: CASSQTDGAYEQYF.

In this sample, this clonotype turned up a few times. The rearrangement joins TRBV11-1 to TRBJ2-3, with unresolved D. Germline CDR1 reads SGHAT; CDR2 reads FQDESV (reference sequence). V dropped 3 bases and J dropped 4 bases, with 5 bases sitting between them. This CDR3 is 12 amino acids long. The CDR3 loop reads CASSFRSDTQYF. CDR3 bases: TGTGCCAGCAGCTTCCGATCAGATACGCAGTATTTT.